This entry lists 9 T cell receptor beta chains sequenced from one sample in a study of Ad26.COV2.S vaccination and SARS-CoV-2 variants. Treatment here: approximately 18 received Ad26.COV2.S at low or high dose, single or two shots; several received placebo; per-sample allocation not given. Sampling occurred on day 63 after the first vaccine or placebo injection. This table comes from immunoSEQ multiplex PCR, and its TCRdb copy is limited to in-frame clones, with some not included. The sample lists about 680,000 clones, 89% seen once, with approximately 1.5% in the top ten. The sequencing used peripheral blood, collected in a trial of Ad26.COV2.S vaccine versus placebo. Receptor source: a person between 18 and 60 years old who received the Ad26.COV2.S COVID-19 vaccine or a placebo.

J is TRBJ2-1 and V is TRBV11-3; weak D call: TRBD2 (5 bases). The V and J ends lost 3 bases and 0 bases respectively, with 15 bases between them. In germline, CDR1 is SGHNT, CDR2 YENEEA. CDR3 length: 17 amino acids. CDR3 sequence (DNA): TGTGCCAGCAGCTTTACCGGGATTCAGAGCTCCTACAATGAGCAGTTCTTC. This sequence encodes CASSFTGIQSSYNEQFF. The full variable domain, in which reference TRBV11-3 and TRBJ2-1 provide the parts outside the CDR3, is EAGVVQSPRYKIIEKKQPVAFWCNPISGHNTLYWYLQNLGQGPELLIRYENEEAVDDSQLPKDRFSAERLKGVDSTLKIQPAELGDSAVYLCASSFTGIQSSYNEQFFGPGTRLTVL.

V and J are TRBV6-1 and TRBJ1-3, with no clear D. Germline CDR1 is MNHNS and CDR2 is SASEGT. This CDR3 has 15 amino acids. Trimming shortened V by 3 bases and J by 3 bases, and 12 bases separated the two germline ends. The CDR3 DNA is TGTGCCAGCAGTGACAACCACGCCGGTGGAAACACCATATATTTT. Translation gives CASSDNHAGGNTIYF.

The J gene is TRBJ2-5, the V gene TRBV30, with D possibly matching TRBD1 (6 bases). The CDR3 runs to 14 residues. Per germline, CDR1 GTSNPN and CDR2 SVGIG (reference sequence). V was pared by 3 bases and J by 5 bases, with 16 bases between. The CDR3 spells CAWRATGPAETQYF. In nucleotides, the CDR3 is TGTGCCTGGAGGGCAACAGGGCCCGCGGAGACCCAGTACTTC.

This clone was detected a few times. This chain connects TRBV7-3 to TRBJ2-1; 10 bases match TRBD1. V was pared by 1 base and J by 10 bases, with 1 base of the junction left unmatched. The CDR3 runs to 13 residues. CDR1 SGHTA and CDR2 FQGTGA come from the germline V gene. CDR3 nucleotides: TGTGCCAGCAGCTTAAGGGACAGGGGAGAGCAGTTCTTC. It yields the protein CASSLRDRGEQFF.

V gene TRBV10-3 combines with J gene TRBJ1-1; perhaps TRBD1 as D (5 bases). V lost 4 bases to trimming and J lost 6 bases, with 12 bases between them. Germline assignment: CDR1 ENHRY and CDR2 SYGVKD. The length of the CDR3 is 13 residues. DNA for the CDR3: TGTGCCATCAGTGGGATGGGGGGTCCTGAAGCTTTCTTT. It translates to CAISGMGGPEAFF.

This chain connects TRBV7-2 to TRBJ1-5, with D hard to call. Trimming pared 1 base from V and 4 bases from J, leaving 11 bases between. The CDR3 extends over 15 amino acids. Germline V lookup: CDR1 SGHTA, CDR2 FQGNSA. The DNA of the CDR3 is TGTGCCAGCAGCTTAGTCTCACAAACAAATCAGCCCCAGCATTTT. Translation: CASSLVSQTNQPQHF.

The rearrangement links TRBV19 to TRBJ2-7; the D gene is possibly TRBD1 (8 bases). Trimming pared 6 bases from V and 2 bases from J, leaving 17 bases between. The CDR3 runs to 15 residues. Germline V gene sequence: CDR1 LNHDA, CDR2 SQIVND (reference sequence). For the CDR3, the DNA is TGTGCCAGTAGGAAACAGGGGGGGAATGCCTACGAGCAGTACTTC. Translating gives CASRKQGGNAYEQYF.

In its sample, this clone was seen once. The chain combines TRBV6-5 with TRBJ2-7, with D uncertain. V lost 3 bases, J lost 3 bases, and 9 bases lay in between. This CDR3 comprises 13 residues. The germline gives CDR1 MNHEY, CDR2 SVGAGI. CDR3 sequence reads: CASSYDGVYEQYF. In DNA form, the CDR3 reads TGTGCCAGCAGTTATGACGGCGTCTACGAGCAGTACTTC.

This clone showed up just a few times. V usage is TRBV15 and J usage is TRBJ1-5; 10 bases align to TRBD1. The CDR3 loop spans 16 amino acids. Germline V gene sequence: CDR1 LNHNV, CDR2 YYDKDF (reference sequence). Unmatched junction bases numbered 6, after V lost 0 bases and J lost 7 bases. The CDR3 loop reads CATSREDGTGEQPQHF. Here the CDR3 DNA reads TGTGCCACCAGCAGAGAAGACGGGACAGGGGAACAGCCCCAGCATTTT.